This is a list of T cell receptor beta chains from one sample in a study of identical twins. Each CDR3 protein is one row after TCRdb ran MiXCR on the 5' RACE reads. Among about 100,000 distinct CDR3 sequences listed, about 6% were seen once. What was sequenced was memory T cells sorted from blood. These receptors came from a woman aged 50 to 65 in good health. Each CDR3 is given with its conserved first and last residue. Fields, in order: D gene, clone size, J gene, V gene, CDR3 DNA, CDR3 protein. A D gene is named only where the DNA matches it firmly. The size field is filled for only some rows; it gives once, few, many or a size class.

>-|many|TRBJ1-1|TRBV3-1
TGTGCCAGCAGCCAAGGATGGGGGCACGACACTGAAGCTTTCTTT
CASSQGWGHDTEAFF
>-|many|TRBJ1-4|TRBV7-9
TGTGCCAGCAGCTTAGTCGGCAGGGTAGATGAAAAACTGTTTTTT
CASSLVGRVDEKLFF
>-|many|TRBJ1-1|TRBV28
TGTGCCAGCAAGGCCCCTCAGGGAAACACTGAAGCTTTCTTT
CASKAPQGNTEAFF
>TRBD2|-|TRBJ2-1|TRBV5-1
TGCGCCAGCGCCGGGACTAGCAACAATGAGCAGTTCTTC
CASAGTSNNEQFF
>TRBD2|few|TRBJ2-4|TRBV4-1
TGCGCCAGTAGCCAAGAAGGAGCGGGAGTAGACATTCAGTACTTC
CASSQEGAGVDIQYF
>TRBD1|few|TRBJ2-7|TRBV9
TGTGCCAGCAGCCCCCGGACAGGAGTGAACGAGCAGTACTTC
CASSPRTGVNEQYF
>-|many|TRBJ1-2|TRBV7-9
TGTGCCAGCAGCTTAGCGACAGGTGGCTACACCTTC
CASSLATGGYTF
>-|many|TRBJ1-4|TRBV27
TGTGCCAGCAGTTTCATAGGGGTCGGGGATGAAAAACTGTTTTTT
CASSFIGVGDEKLFF
>-|-|TRBJ2-2|TRBV29-1
TGCAGCGCTAAGCCGGGACCCGGGGAGCTGTTTTTT
CSAKPGPGELFF
>-|-|TRBJ2-1|TRBV5-1
TGCGCTTCCGGGAGACTCCCCCGAAACAATGAGCAGTTCTTC
CASGRLPRNNEQFF
>-|few|TRBJ2-3|TRBV21-1
TGTGCCAGCAGCAAAGGTCGGAGGCCAGATACGCAGTATTTT
CASSKGRRPDTQYF
>-|-|TRBJ2-5|TRBV24-1
TGTGCCACCAGTGATTTTGCCAGGGAGACCCAGTACTTC
CATSDFARETQYF
>TRBD1|many|TRBJ1-1|TRBV6-1
TGTGCCAGCAGTGCGGACAGGGGATCCTGGAACACTGAAGCTTTCTTT
CASSADRGSWNTEAFF
>-|many|TRBJ2-1|TRBV7-8
TGTGCCAGCAGCGCACGTAGTATGGCCCGAGAAAATGAGCAGTTCTTC
CASSARSMARENEQFF
>-|many|TRBJ1-1|TRBV12-3/TRBV12-4
TGTGCCAGCAGTCCTCTATTCGGGAACACTGAAGCTTTCTTT
CASSPLFGNTEAFF
>-|-|TRBJ2-3|TRBV5-4
TGTGCCAGCAGCTTGGCTGGGCCCGTCGATACGCAGTATTTT
CASSLAGPVDTQYF
>-|many|TRBJ1-5|TRBV4-1
TGCGCCAGCAGCCAAGGGACAGCGTATAGCAATCAGCCCCAGCATTTT
CASSQGTAYSNQPQHF
>-|many|TRBJ2-1|TRBV5-1
TGCGCCAGCAGCTTGGTTGGTTTTGGGAATGAGCAGTTCTTC
CASSLVGFGNEQFF
>TRBD2|many|TRBJ2-1|TRBV7-9
TGTGCCAGCAGTAACCTGGGACTAGCAGGAAATGAGCAGTTCTTC
CASSNLGLAGNEQFF
>-|-|TRBJ2-6|TRBV3-1
TGTGCCAGCAGCCAAGATGGGGCCTCGATACGTTCTGGGGCCAACGTCCTGACTTTC
CASSQDGASIRSGANVLTF